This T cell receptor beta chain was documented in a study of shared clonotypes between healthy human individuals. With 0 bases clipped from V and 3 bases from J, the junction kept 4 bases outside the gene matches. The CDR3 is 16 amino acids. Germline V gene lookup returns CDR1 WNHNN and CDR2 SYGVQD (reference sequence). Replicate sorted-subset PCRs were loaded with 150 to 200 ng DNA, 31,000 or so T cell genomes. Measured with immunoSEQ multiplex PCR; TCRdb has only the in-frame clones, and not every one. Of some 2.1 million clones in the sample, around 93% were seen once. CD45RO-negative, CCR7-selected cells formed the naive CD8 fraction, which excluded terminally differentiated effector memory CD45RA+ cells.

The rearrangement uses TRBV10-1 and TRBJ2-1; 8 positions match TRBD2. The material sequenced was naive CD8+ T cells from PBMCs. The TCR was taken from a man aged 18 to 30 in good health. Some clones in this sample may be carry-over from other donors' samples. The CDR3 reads CASSESELAVYNEQFF. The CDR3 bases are TGCGCCAGCAGTGAGTCGGAACTAGCGGTCTACAATGAGCAGTTCTTC.